The present TCR beta chain was sequenced within a study of cytomegalovirus exposure and HLA in healthy donors. Notes on the study in general: Later work found that TCR association rates differed between HLA loci; DRB1 had the most and HLA-C the fewest.

V trimming: 5 bases; J trimming: 8 bases; junction bases outside the gene matches: 17. The CDR3 sequence is 18 residues long. Germline V gene data show CDR1 as SGHVS and CDR2 as FNYEAQ. On this clone: Its matching antigen is unknown.

The PCR had 60 Vbeta and 13 Jbeta primers. Using immunoSEQ multiplex PCR, the repertoire was profiled, and TCRdb retains in-frame clones only, with some absent. The sample consists of 180,000 or so clones, around 82% of them appearing once. The chain combines TRBV7-6 with TRBJ2-1, with TRBD2 matching 11 bases. This clonotype was obtained from a male donor in good health and CMV-seronegative. The sample was PBMCs. This CDR3 is CASSLAGVAGGGPHEQFF. In DNA, the CDR3 is TGTGCCAGCAGCCTGGCGGGTGTAGCGGGAGGGGGCCCCCATGAGCAGTTCTTC.